This T cell receptor (beta chain) was sequenced in a study of cytomegalovirus exposure and HLA in healthy donors. Study as a whole: The roughly 120 million unique TCR beta sequences, from about 190 million T cells, were found by an earlier analysis. Regarding the study as a whole: The listing of some 170 TCR beta chains classed them as cytomegalovirus-associated. In a later analysis, specific HLA alleles were associated with over 15,000 TCR beta sequences at a 0.05 false discovery rate. Analyzed later, most CMV-associated TCR beta chains appeared HLA-restricted.

The PCR ran on 60 Vbeta and 13 Jbeta primers. Method: immunoSEQ multiplex PCR; TCRdb's copy keeps in-frame clones and lacks some. The sample lists roughly 100,000 clones, 50% to 70% occurring once. This clone was seen only a few times. What it binds is not known. Germline CDR1 reads MNHEY; CDR2 reads SMNVEV (reference sequence). CDR3 length: 13 residues. V was trimmed by 3 bases and J by 7 bases, leaving 12 bases between them. The sample comprised PBMCs. The origin of this receptor is a young man in good health and CMV-seropositive. V usage is TRBV27 and J usage is TRBJ1-2; the D gene is possibly TRBD1 (5 bases). The CDR3 reads CASSFRGGGGYTF. The CDR3 nucleotides are TGTGCCAGCAGTTTTCGGGGGGGTGGTGGCTACACCTTC.